Here is one T cell receptor beta chain with its context. The antigen remains undetermined. Measured with immunoSEQ multiplex PCR; TCRdb has only the in-frame clones, and not every one. The sample records around 23,000 clones, around 77% being singletons. The data derive from a study of graft-versus-host responses after intestinal transplantation. About the study: Every one of the recipients received anti-thymocyte globulin induction and afterwards took tacrolimus and steroids for around 3 years.

Study-level points and caveats: With peak circulating GvH clone levels came an association with early post-transplant HvG declines. Recipient marrow showed GvH clones, some seen first in ileum or blood. In patients with graft-donor T cell macrochimerism, allograft graft-versus-host to host-versus-graft clonal ratios were high.

Intraepithelial lymphocytes and lamina propria lymphocytes were released through processing of graft tissue. The sequence derives from a human patient who received an intestinal transplant, so some T cells may come from the graft donor. The source was ileum tissue, collected 12 days after intestinal transplant.

CDR3 in amino acids: CASIPPWTSGRGLDEQYF. In DNA form, the CDR3 reads TGTGCCAGCATCCCTCCATGGACTAGCGGGAGGGGGCTGGACGAGCAGTACTTC. V gene TRBV28 combines with J gene TRBJ2-7; 15 nucleotides agree with TRBD2. Unmatched junction bases numbered 15, after V lost 7 bases and J lost 5 bases. The CDR3 is 18 amino acids. CDR1 is MDHEN, CDR2 SYDVKM, per germline. Full variable domain (remainder filled in from reference TRBV28 and TRBJ2-7): DVKVTQSSRYLVKRTGEKVFLECVQDMDHENMFWYRQDPGLGLRLIYFSYDVKMKEKGDIPEGYSVSREKKERFSLILESASTNQTSMYLCASIPPWTSGRGLDEQYFGPGTRLTVT.